A selection of T cell receptor beta chains follows, all from one sample in a study of T cell changes during pregnancy in multiple sclerosis. Profiling relied on immunoSEQ multiplex PCR, and the TCRdb table lists in-frame clones only, not all of them. Here the sample spans more than 70,000 clones, 93% being singletons. The sequencing here drew on peripheral blood, taken in the second trimester of pregnancy. The source is a female donor with multiple sclerosis, enrolled in a pregnancy study. The CDR3 runs from the conserved cysteine through the conserved F or W. D genes are given only for firm matches. Expanded clones get a size class; other rows say once, few or many, or leave the size out.

clone_size j_call v_call d_call cdr3_aa cdr3_nt
- TRBJ1-5 TRBV7-8 TRBD1 CASSLTGMGNQPQHF TGTGCCAGCAGCTTGACAGGGATGGGCAATCAGCCCCAGCATTTT
- TRBJ1-2 TRBV10-1 TRBD1 CASSPGTAYGYTF TGCGCCAGCAGCCCCGGGACAGCTTATGGCTACACCTTC
- TRBJ1-1 TRBV23-1 - CASSQLDRRGAKAFF TGCGCCAGCAGTCAATTAGACCGGCGGGGGGCTAAAGCTTTCTTT
- TRBJ1-3 TRBV6-5 - CARDEAGTGNTIYF TGTGCCAGGGACGAAGCCGGGACAGGAAACACCATATATTTT
- TRBJ2-1 TRBV27 TRBD2 CASSSGTSGAKFF TGTGCCAGCAGTTCCGGGACTAGCGGGGCCAAGTTCTTC
- TRBJ2-1 TRBV5-1 - CASSPPWDSRGTEQFF TGCGCCAGCAGCCCGCCATGGGACAGTCGGGGGACTGAGCAGTTCTTC
- TRBJ1-2 TRBV30 - CAWISPTAGTF TGTGCCTGGATTTCACCGACAGCCGGGACCTTC
- TRBJ2-3 TRBV30 - CAWNQQGPTDTQYF TGTGCCTGGAATCAACAGGGACCCACAGATACGCAGTATTTT
- TRBJ1-5 TRBV6-1 TRBD1 CATRSGGQPQHF TGTGCCACCCGGTCAGGGGGTCAGCCCCAGCATTTT
- TRBJ1-2 TRBV29-1 - CSVYVYYGYTF TGCAGCGTTTATGTTTACTATGGCTACACCTTC
- TRBJ1-4 TRBV27 TRBD1 CASSRQGWNEKLFF TGTGCCAGCAGCAGACAGGGGTGGAATGAAAAACTGTTTTTT
few TRBJ2-7 TRBV2 TRBD1 CASQGQGVEQYF TGTGCCAGCCAAGGCCAGGGGGTTGAGCAGTACTTC
- TRBJ2-1 TRBV5-8 TRBD1 CASSWGPRTGYNEQFF TGTGCCAGCAGCTGGGGCCCGCGGACAGGTTACAATGAGCAGTTCTTC
- TRBJ2-1 TRBV5-1 - CASSLEGGPINEQFF TGCGCCAGCAGCTTGGAGGGGGGGCCGATTAATGAGCAGTTCTTC
- TRBJ2-7 TRBV27 TRBD2 CASIPSGGSFSYEQYF TGTGCCAGCATCCCTAGCGGGGGGAGTTTCTCCTACGAGCAGTACTTC
- TRBJ2-7 TRBV15 TRBD1 CATSSPGQREYEQYF TGTGCCACCAGCAGCCCGGGACAGAGGGAATACGAGCAGTACTTC
- TRBJ2-3 TRBV6-5 TRBD2 CASSSLAGEQGTQYF TGTGCCAGCAGCTCCCTAGCGGGGGAACAGGGGACGCAGTATTTT
- TRBJ1-6 TRBV19 - CASSIDSSNSPLHF TGTGCCAGTAGTATAGACAGTTCAAATTCACCCCTCCACTTT
- TRBJ1-2 TRBV19 TRBD1 CASSTGTESISYGYTF TGTGCCAGTAGTACCGGGACAGAGTCGATCTCCTATGGCTACACCTTC
- TRBJ2-7 TRBV6-5 TRBD2 CATLGRGGREQYF TGTGCCACCCTCGGGCGGGGGGGCCGTGAGCAGTACTTC
- TRBJ2-3 TRBV10-1 - CASSERPGVVRPNTQYF TGCGCCAGCAGTGAAAGACCAGGGGTAGTGAGACCTAATACGCAGTATTTT
few TRBJ1-2 TRBV30 - CAWNSPLLFGYTF TGTGCCTGGAATTCCCCGCTACTATTCGGCTACACCTTC
- TRBJ2-1 TRBV19 - CASSARGSSYNEQFF TGTGCCAGTAGTGCCAGGGGAAGCTCCTACAATGAGCAGTTCTTC
- TRBJ1-2 TRBV7-2 - CASSPVVAGNGYTF TGTGCCAGCAGCCCAGTGGTCGCCGGGAATGGCTACACCTTC
- TRBJ2-5 TRBV9 - CASSVSGVETQYF TGTGCCAGCAGCGTATCAGGGGTAGAGACCCAGTACTTC
- TRBJ1-2 TRBV5-1 - CASSLAETAFYGYTF TGCGCCAGCAGCTTGGCGGAGACAGCCTTTTATGGCTACACCTTC